These T cell receptor beta chains were read from a single sample in a study of T and B cells in COVID-19 patients. TCRdb recomputed calls from the multiplex PCR reads with MiXCR, one row per CDR3 protein. This sample has about 22,000 distinct CDR3 sequences; about 32% occur once, and the top ten carry under 3.5%. What was sequenced was blood. The receptors come from a human donor who had recovered from COVID-19. CDR3s include the opening cysteine and the closing phenylalanine or tryptophan. The D gene is left open where the match is weak. Only some rows state a clone size, as once, few, many or a class for expanded clones.

J,size,D,V,CDR3,DNA
TRBJ2-3,many,TRBD2,TRBV6-5,CASSSTSGGTASTDTQYF,TGTGCCAGCAGTTCGACTAGCGGGGGGACCGCTAGCACAGATACGCAGTATTTT
TRBJ2-7,many,TRBD1,TRBV27,CASGTGVLEQYF,TGTGCCAGCGGGACAGGGGTCCTCGAGCAGTACTTC
TRBJ2-7,many,.,TRBV6-5,CASQGYPYEQYF,TGTGCCAGCCAGGGTTACCCCTACGAGCAGTACTTC
TRBJ1-2,.,.,TRBV19,CASSMIPPGIYGYTF,TGTGCCAGTAGTATGATCCCTCCGGGTATATATGGCTACACCTTC
TRBJ1-4,.,.,TRBV18,CASSPRDANEKLFF,TGTGCCAGCTCCCCAAGGGATGCTAATGAAAAACTGTTTTTT
TRBJ2-1,.,.,TRBV12-3/TRBV12-4,CASSLGGKVSYNEQFF,TGTGCCAGCAGTTTGGGCGGTAAAGTCTCCTACAATGAGCAGTTCTTC
TRBJ2-2,.,TRBD2,TRBV5-4,CASSREAGVHTGELFF,TGTGCCAGCAGCCGCGAAGCGGGAGTACACACCGGGGAGCTGTTTTTT
TRBJ2-2,.,.,TRBV5-6,CASSPGGATTGELFF,TGTGCCAGCAGCCCTGGGGGAGCGACCACCGGGGAGCTGTTTTTT
TRBJ2-1,once,TRBD2,TRBV5-1,CASSLGAGGGYNEQFF,TGCGCCAGCAGCTTGGGGGCGGGAGGGGGATACAATGAGCAGTTCTTC
TRBJ2-1,.,.,TRBV7-9,CASSLVSSYNEQFF,TGTGCCAGCAGCTTAGTATCTAGTTACAATGAGCAGTTCTTC
TRBJ2-7,.,TRBD1,TRBV5-3,CAEAVDRSVYEQYF,TGTGCCGAGGCGGTGGACAGGTCCGTCTACGAGCAGTACTTC
TRBJ2-6,many,.,TRBV5-4,CASSLAGAGANVLTF,TGTGCCAGCAGCTTGGCAGGGGCCGGGGCCAACGTCCTGACTTTC
TRBJ1-5,few,.,TRBV19,CASNPDGQPQHF,TGTGCCAGCAATCCCGATGGTCAGCCCCAGCATTTT
TRBJ1-5,.,.,TRBV18,CASSPPGDNQPQHF,TGTGCCAGCTCACCACCGGGTGATAATCAGCCCCAGCATTTT
TRBJ2-3,.,TRBD1,TRBV4-1,CASSPGGTGHSDTQYF,TGCGCCAGCAGCCCAGGAGGGACAGGGCATTCAGATACGCAGTATTTT
TRBJ1-3,many,.,TRBV29-1,CSVKDSSSGNTIYF,TGCAGCGTTAAGGACAGCAGCTCTGGAAACACCATATATTTT